Detailed here is one T cell receptor (beta chain). As yet, its antigen is unknown. The record originates from a study of CXCR3-negative and CXCR3-positive naive CD8 T cells. Study findings and constraints: Naive cells used TRBV-TRBJ genes in much the same way whether CXCR3-negative or CXCR3-positive; memory cells did not.

Naive CD8+ T cells showed CD45RO-CCR7+CD27+CD95-. The TRB libraries of cDNA were built by UMI-labeled 5' RACE. Using the 5' RACE reads, TCRdb records one entry per CDR3 protein without DNA. The sample has about 130,000 distinct CDR3 sequences. Germline CDR1 and CDR2: SGHRS and YFSETQ. This CDR3 is 15 amino acids long. This receptor was taken from a human donor in good health. Some clones in this sample may be carry-over from other donors' samples. The sequencing sample was made of naive CXCR3- CD8+ T cells from blood. Documented subset: CD45RO-CCR7+CD27+CD95- naive CD8+ T cells lacking CXCR3 (TNR3-). The V gene is TRBV5-1, the J gene TRBJ2-7. CDR3: CASSENSEHPLEQYF.